The 32 T cell receptor beta chains in this list originate from one sample, sequenced in a study of cytomegalovirus exposure and HLA in healthy donors. The method was immunoSEQ multiplex PCR; TCRdb's version includes in-frame clones alone and lacks a portion of them. In the table there are 120,000 or so clones, about 88% of which are singletons. Sequencing used PBMCs. These receptors were obtained from a man younger than 35 in good health and CMV-seropositive.

The CDR3 nucleotides read TGTGCCAGCAGCCCCCGACGGACGGGAGGCGGCTACACCTTC. It yields the protein CASSPRRTGGGYTF. The chain carries TRBV6-5 and TRBJ1-2, with D hard to call. This CDR3 spans 14 amino acids. With 6 bases removed from V and 8 bases from J, the gap between germline ends came to 19 bases. Germline V lookup: CDR1 MNHEY, CDR2 SVGAGI.

CDR3 nucleotides: TGTGCCAGCAGCTTGGCACGGACAGGGGACGAGCAGTTCTTC. It codes for CASSLARTGDEQFF. The chain couples TRBV11-2 to TRBJ2-1, with 9 bases lining up with TRBD1. Trimming took 3 bases from V and 10 from J; bases not matched to a gene: 7. CDR1 and CDR2 (germline): SGHAT, FQNNGV. This CDR3 comprises 14 residues.

This rearrangement joins TRBV5-1 to TRBJ2-2, with D possibly TRBD1 on 5 matching bases. With 4 bases removed from V and 4 bases from J, the gap between germline ends came to 8 bases. Germline lookup yields CDR1 SGHRS and CDR2 YFSETQ. The CDR3 is made up of 13 amino acids. This chain's CDR3 is CASSIQVTGELFF. CDR3 bases: TGCGCCAGCAGCATACAGGTCACCGGGGAGCTGTTTTTT.

V gene TRBV6-1 combines with J gene TRBJ2-3; 8 bases agree with TRBD2. The CDR3 loop spans 14 amino acids. V shed 6 bases, J shed 3 bases, and the junction held 5 bases outside the gene matches. Germline values: CDR1 MNHNS, CDR2 SASEGT. The CDR3 loop reads CASSAGGPTDTQYF. The CDR3 nucleotides read TGTGCCAGCAGCGCGGGGGGTCCTACAGATACGCAGTATTTT.

This chain connects TRBV7-9 to TRBJ1-1; weak D call: TRBD1 (6 bases). CDR1 and CDR2 from the germline V gene are SEHNR and FQNEAQ (reference sequence). The CDR3 has 15 residues. V was clipped by 5 bases and J by 4 bases, with 17 bases between them. The chain's CDR3 is CASSSDRLEITEAFF. CDR3 nucleotide sequence: TGTGCCAGCAGCAGCGACAGGCTAGAGATCACTGAAGCTTTCTTT.

This clone was found a few times. The V and J genes are TRBV25-1 and TRBJ1-2; no clear D. The CDR3 totals 12 residues. Germline V lookup: CDR1 MGHDK, CDR2 SYGVNS. Trimming removed 7 bases at V and 2 bases at J, with 8 bases between. The CDR3 bases are TGTGCCAGCATAGCAGAAAACTATGGCTACACCTTC. Translated: CASIAENYGYTF.

The chain links TRBV5-4 to TRBJ1-1, with no clear D. In germline, CDR1 is SGHNT, CDR2 YYREEE (reference sequence). V was shortened by 0 bases and J by 6 bases, with 9 bases between the two germline ends. This CDR3 has 13 residues. As DNA, the CDR3 is TGTGCCAGCAGCTTGGACAGCAGTTCTGAAGCTTTCTTT. Translated: CASSLDSSSEAFF. Combining the CDR3 with reference TRBV5-4 and TRBJ1-1 gives the whole variable domain ETGVTQSPTHLIKTRGQQVTLRCSSQSGHNTVSWYQQALGQGPQFIFQYYREEENGRGNFPPRFSGLQFPNYSSELNVNALELDDSALYLCASSLDSSSEAFFGQGTRLTVV.

This chain uses TRBV27 with TRBJ2-6; TRBD1 matches 9 bases. CDR1 and CDR2 (germline): MNHEY, SMNVEV (reference sequence). Trimming took 5 bases from V and 2 from J; bases not matched to a gene: 4. This CDR3 region has 16 residues. CDR3 residues: CASSGTGGTGANVLTF. CDR3 DNA sequence: TGTGCCAGCAGTGGAACAGGGGGCACTGGGGCCAACGTCCTGACTTTC.

This rearrangement joins TRBV28 to TRBJ2-5; D is unclear. Germline CDR1 reads MDHEN; CDR2 reads SYDVKM. This CDR3 has 13 residues. Trimming cost V 7 bases and J 3 bases, with 12 bases left between them. The CDR3 nucleotides are TGTGCCAGCAAGGCCCAGGATAAAGAGACCCAGTACTTC. Its translation: CASKAQDKETQYF.

The chain joins TRBV7-2 to TRBJ2-7, with D perhaps matching TRBD1 (5 bases). V lost 4 bases and J 3 bases, leaving 16 bases between the germline ends. CDR1 is SGHTA, CDR2 FQGNSA, per germline. The CDR3 sequence is 15 residues long. The CDR3 loop is CASSSLPGFNYEQYF. The CDR3 bases are TGTGCCAGCAGCTCACTCCCAGGGTTTAACTACGAGCAGTACTTC.

The chain links TRBV27 to TRBJ2-7; a weak D match, TRBD1 (6 bases). In germline, CDR1 is MNHEY, CDR2 SMNVEV (reference sequence). This CDR3 has 13 amino acids. Trimming removed 5 bases from V and 6 bases from J, with 14 bases in between. CDR3 region: CASSPIDRSEQYF. The CDR3, as DNA: TGTGCCAGCAGTCCCATCGACAGGAGCGAGCAGTACTTC.

The CDR3 DNA sequence: TGTGCCAGCAGCTTTGCCACAGGGATCGATGAGCAGTTCTTC. The encoded protein is CASSFATGIDEQFF. J is TRBJ2-1 and V is TRBV7-2; the D gene is possibly TRBD1 (6 bases). The CDR3 is 14 residues long. The germline gives CDR1 SGHTA, CDR2 FQGNSA. V dropped 3 bases and J dropped 8 bases, with 14 bases sitting between them.

This chain connects TRBV6-1 to TRBJ1-1; D is unclear. Germline V gene sequence: CDR1 MNHNS, CDR2 SASEGT. The germline V and J ends were trimmed by 5 bases and 1 base, with 11 bases remaining between them. The CDR3 has 14 amino acids. The CDR3 DNA is TGTGCCAGCAGTCGTATTGGCAGGAACACTGAAGCTTTCTTT. The encoded protein is CASSRIGRNTEAFF.

This chain links TRBV2 with TRBJ2-1, with 7 bases that match TRBD2. The trim removed 3 bases at V and 10 bases at J, leaving 12 bases unmatched. Germline CDR1 is SNHLY and CDR2 is FYNNEI. The CDR3 is made up of 15 amino acids. The CDR3 here is CASSELGGGTGEQFF. For the CDR3, the DNA is TGTGCCAGCAGTGAGCTGGGGGGGGGTACGGGAGAGCAGTTCTTC.

V gene TRBV4-1 combines with J gene TRBJ2-2, with 7 bases aligning to TRBD1. The junction had 3 bases not matched to a gene; V was cut back by 6 bases and J by 2 bases. The CDR3 covers 14 residues. Germline loops: CDR1 MGHRA, CDR2 YSYEKL. The CDR3 DNA follows: TGCGCCAGCAGGCGACAGGGAAACACCGGGGAGCTGTTTTTT. Protein: CASRRQGNTGELFF.

The V and J genes are TRBV11-2 and TRBJ2-7; 7 bases map to TRBD2. Germline V CDR1 and CDR2: SGHAT, FQNNGV. J was trimmed by 4 bases and V by 6 bases; bases with no gene match: 15. The CDR3 totals 16 residues. CDR3 region: CASSPTWGGSIYEQYF. In DNA, the CDR3 is TGTGCCAGCAGTCCTACCTGGGGGGGAAGCATTTACGAGCAGTACTTC.

This chain uses TRBV29-1 with TRBJ1-1, with TRBD1 as a possible D gene (6 bases). CDR3 size: 13 residues. Germline CDR1 and CDR2: SQVTM and ANQGSEA. Trimming took 7 bases from V and 1 from J, leaving 13 bases between them. The chain's CDR3 is CSAAQGTNTEAFF. In DNA form, the CDR3 reads TGCAGCGCCGCACAGGGAACGAACACTGAAGCTTTCTTT.

V and J are TRBV28 and TRBJ1-5; 8 nucleotides line up with TRBD1. Per germline, CDR1 MDHEN and CDR2 SYDVKM. J gave up 6 bases and V 7 bases, and 11 bases lay outside the gene matches. The CDR3 sequence is 15 residues long. Written as DNA, the CDR3 is TGTGCCAGCAAAACAGGGGGACGGGGTAGTCAGCCCCAGCATTTT. Protein: CASKTGGRGSQPQHF.

V gene TRBV4-2 combines with J gene TRBJ1-3; tentative D call: TRBD1 (6 bases). The CDR3 has 16 amino acids. CDR1 LGHNA and CDR2 YNFKEQ come from the germline V gene. V was cut by 0 bases and J by 1 base, with 10 bases left in between. The CDR3 sequence is CASSQEGGESGNTIYF. The CDR3 DNA is TGTGCCAGCAGCCAAGAAGGGGGGGAGTCTGGAAACACCATATATTTT.

The V gene is TRBV6-6, the J gene TRBJ1-2; D remains ambiguous. This CDR3 is 14 amino acids long. Germline CDR1 is MNHNY and CDR2 is SVGAGI (reference sequence). V dropped 1 base and J dropped 6 bases, with 12 bases sitting between them. CDR3 sequence reads: CASSYYRGTDGYTF. DNA of the CDR3: TGTGCCAGCAGTTACTATCGGGGAACGGATGGCTACACCTTC.

The J gene is TRBJ1-6, the V gene TRBV6-6, with 8 bases aligning to TRBD1. V lost 6 bases and J lost 8; bases outside the gene matches: 6. The CDR3 is 14 amino acids. Germline V CDR1 and CDR2: MNHNY, SVGAGI (reference sequence). The CDR3 nucleotides are TGTGCCAGCAGACTGGACAGGGCTGATTCACCCCTCCACTTT. Translation: CASRLDRADSPLHF.

The chain combines TRBV4-1 with TRBJ2-3; TRBD2 might be the D (5 bases). The CDR3 length is 15 residues. Germline CDR1 MGHRA, CDR2 YSYEKL. V was trimmed by 4 bases and J by 0 bases, leaving 11 bases between them. As DNA, the CDR3 is TGCGCCAGCAGCCTAGGAGGCCCTAGCACAGATACGCAGTATTTT. This encodes CASSLGGPSTDTQYF.

This clone was seen just once. V and J are TRBV7-9 and TRBJ2-5, with 7 positions matching TRBD2. The V and J ends lost 3 bases and 4 bases, in that order; junction bases with no gene match: 2. The length of the CDR3 is 13 residues. Germline V gene sequence: CDR1 SEHNR, CDR2 FQNEAQ (reference sequence). The DNA of the CDR3 is TGTGCCAGCAGCTTTGGGACTACAGAGACCCAGTACTTC. Its protein product is CASSFGTTETQYF.

This chain links TRBV4-3 with TRBJ1-1; TRBD1 aligns across 7 bases. Losses at the gene ends were 0 bases for V and 4 bases for J; bases not matched to a gene: 14. The germline CDR1 and CDR2 sequences are LGHNA and YSLEER. The CDR3 loop spans 18 amino acids. CDR3 in DNA: TGCGCCAGCAGCCAAGACTCGAAGGGGAGCGCAGGGGGCACTGAAGCTTTCTTT. It specifies CASSQDSKGSAGGTEAFF.

This clone was seen just once. The chain recombines TRBV7-9 with TRBJ2-7; 7 positions agree with TRBD2. The CDR3 contains 13 residues. V shed 1 base, J shed 5 bases, and the junction held 2 bases outside the gene matches. CDR1 and CDR2 (germline): SEHNR, FQNEAQ (reference sequence). CDR3 loop: CASSLGTSHEQYF. DNA for the CDR3: TGTGCCAGCAGCTTAGGGACTAGTCACGAGCAGTACTTC.

The rearrangement joins TRBV11-3 to TRBJ2-7; a possible D gene is TRBD1 (5 bases). This CDR3 is built from 11 residues. Germline CDR1 is SGHNT and CDR2 is YENEEA. V dropped 5 bases and J dropped 8 bases, with 10 bases sitting between them. This chain's CDR3 is CASSRDSKQYF. The CDR3 coding sequence is TGTGCCAGCAGCAGAGACAGTAAGCAGTACTTC.

The chain couples TRBV5-1 to TRBJ2-5; TRBD2 agrees at 8 bases. Germline trimming cut 4 bases from V and 5 bases from J; bases unmatched to any gene: 7. Germline V CDR1 and CDR2: SGHRS, YFSETQ. The CDR3 consists of 14 residues. CDR3: CASSPRGGRETQYF. In DNA form, the CDR3 reads TGCGCCAGCAGCCCACGGGGGGGCCGGGAGACCCAGTACTTC.

This chain uses TRBV15 with TRBJ2-3; tentatively, D is TRBD2 (5 bases). The V gene lost 0 bases and the J gene lost 4 bases, with 8 bases spanning the gap. Germline V gives CDR1 LNHNV, CDR2 YYDKDF (reference sequence). This CDR3 contains 14 residues. The CDR3 protein is CATSRDQDSDTQYF. The CDR3 DNA is TGTGCCACCAGCAGAGATCAGGACTCAGATACGCAGTATTTT.

The CDR3 loop reads CASSRHGGQSYNEQFF. CDR3 coding DNA: TGCGCCAGCAGCCGCCACGGAGGACAGTCCTACAATGAGCAGTTCTTC. This rearrangement joins TRBV4-1 to TRBJ2-1; tentative D call: TRBD1 (6 bases). The V end lost 4 bases, the J end lost 1 base, and 14 bases lay between the germline ends. This CDR3 contains 16 residues. CDR1 and CDR2 from the germline V gene are MGHRA and YSYEKL.

V is TRBV5-6 and J is TRBJ2-5; 8 bases are shared with TRBD1. V was pared by 2 bases and J by 3 bases, with 18 bases of the junction left unmatched. The germline V gene encodes CDR1 SGHDT and CDR2 YYEEEE. There are 19 residues in the CDR3. In nucleotides, the CDR3 is TGTGCCAGCAGCTTCGTTCAGTTCGGGACAGGAGCGGGCAAAGAGACCCAGTACTTC. The encoded protein is CASSFVQFGTGAGKETQYF.

This chain links TRBV27 with TRBJ1-5, with D unresolved. The CDR3 extends over 13 amino acids. V lost 7 bases, J lost 7 bases, and 14 bases lay in between. Germline V gives CDR1 MNHEY, CDR2 SMNVEV (reference sequence). The CDR3 here is CASKLGSGQPQHF. CDR3 sequence (DNA): TGTGCCAGCAAACTGGGGTCGGGACAGCCCCAGCATTTT.

The chain employs TRBV30 and TRBJ1-5; tentative D call: TRBD1 (6 bases). Trimming pared 3 bases from V and 0 bases from J, leaving 18 bases between. The CDR3 spans 17 residues. Germline CDR1 and CDR2: GTSNPN and SVGIG (reference sequence). This CDR3 is CAWSAGATTYSNQPQHF. CDR3 nucleotide sequence: TGTGCCTGGAGCGCGGGGGCGACGACCTATAGCAATCAGCCCCAGCATTTT. The variable domain in full, with the rest retrieved from reference TRBV30 and TRBJ1-5, is SQTIHQWPATLVQPVGSPLSLECTVEGTSNPNLYWYRQAAGRGLQLLFYSVGIGQISSEVPQNLSASRPQDRQFILSSKKLLLSDSGFYLCAWSAGATTYSNQPQHFGDGTRLSIL.